This T cell receptor beta chain was captured in a study of T-cell reconstitution after alpha-beta-depleted transplantation in children. The CDR3 has 14 amino acids. Germline loops: CDR1 DFQATT, CDR2 SNEGSKA (reference sequence). The V end lost 5 bases, the J end lost 2 bases, and 13 bases lay between the germline ends. Unique molecular identifiers were incorporated during preparation of the TCRbeta library. TCRdb passed the PCR reads through MiXCR, listing each CDR3 protein once. The sample lists roughly 610,000 distinct CDR3 sequences, more than 9% seen once, with 4% to 5% in the top ten. The sequence was collected from a human donor who donated a stem cell graft to a child with acute myeloid leukemia. Sequencing was performed on PBMCs from the stem cell graft donor, taken from the stem cell graft. The rearrangement links TRBV20-1 to TRBJ1-5; a weak D match, TRBD1 (6 bases). The CDR3 coding sequence is TGCAGTGCTTTGGACAGAAGGGGCAATCAGCCCCAGCATTTT. Amino acids: CSALDRRGNQPQHF.